The 14 T cell receptor beta chains below come from one sample, sequenced in a study of response to subunit inactivated influenza vaccine listed by TCRdb under 2018. The library was built by means of RT-PCR. For sequencing, an Illumina HiSeq 2500 was employed. TCRdb ran its own pipeline on the public reads, namely fastp trimming at Q25 and MiXCR clone calling, and kept in-frame beta chains. Rows are unified per CDR3 protein, each entry keeping the most common DNA and genes. This sample is represented by 500,000 to 600,000 distinct CDR3 sequences; approximately 16% of them were singletons. The ten largest account for approximately 3% of the sample. This specimen was CD4+ T cells sorted from PBMCs, taken roughly 24 months after vaccination. The origin of the receptors is a man between 50 and 75 years old who received an inactivated influenza vaccine. Donor details come from another sample of the same person, matched by shared clones.

This clonotype appeared many times. The chain uses TRBV3-1 and TRBJ2-1; 10 nucleotides align to TRBD1. V shed 4 bases, J shed 9 bases, and the junction held 6 bases outside the gene matches. From germline, CDR1 is LGHDT and CDR2 YNNKEL (reference sequence). CDR3 length: 14 amino acids. The CDR3 coding sequence is TGTGCCAGCAGCCCATCGACAGGGGGCACTGAGCAGTTCTTC. Translation: CASSPSTGGTEQFF.

The chain carries TRBV3-1 and TRBJ2-3; perhaps TRBD2 as D (6 bases). Germline values: CDR1 LGHDT, CDR2 YNNKEL (reference sequence). This CDR3 region has 14 residues. V shed 0 bases and J shed 7 bases, with 11 bases lying between them. The CDR3 DNA sequence: TGTGCCAGCAGCCAAGAGGGCCTAGCGAATACGCAGTATTTT. This codes for CASSQEGLANTQYF.

J is TRBJ1-5 and V is TRBV7-2; D is unclear. V lost 4 bases, J lost 4 bases, and 11 bases lay in between. This CDR3 has 14 residues. Germline-derived CDR1 and CDR2 are SGHTA and FQGNSA. The CDR3 reads CASSSVGGNQPQHF. CDR3 nucleotide sequence: TGTGCCAGCAGCTCGGTAGGTGGAAATCAGCCCCAGCATTTT.

The chain links TRBV27 to TRBJ2-5; 10 bases fit TRBD2. The V gene's germline CDR1 is MNHEY and CDR2 SMNVEV (reference sequence). This CDR3 region has 16 residues. The ends lost 0 bases at V and 6 bases at J; junction bases unmatched: 7. CDR3 sequence: CASSLSELAGRKTQYF. In DNA, the CDR3 is TGTGCCAGCAGTTTATCGGAACTAGCGGGGCGGAAGACCCAGTACTTC.

This chain uses TRBV6-1 with TRBJ2-1; tentatively, D is TRBD1 (6 bases). The CDR3 has 15 residues. The ends were cut back, 3 bases at V and 8 bases at J, with 17 bases in the middle. Germline V gene lookup returns CDR1 MNHNS and CDR2 SASEGT. This CDR3 reads CASSDRGFGKYEQFF. For the CDR3, the DNA is TGTGCCAGCAGTGATAGGGGGTTCGGGAAGTATGAGCAGTTCTTC.

This clonotype was detected ten times or more. CDR3 amino acids: CASSPSARLTGYEQYF. The CDR3 DNA is TGTGCCAGCAGTCCCTCCGCCAGGTTGACGGGTTACGAGCAGTACTTC. V and J are TRBV12-3 or TRBV12-4 and TRBJ2-7, with D unclear. CDR3 length equals 16 residues. With 5 bases removed from V and 4 bases from J, the gap between germline ends came to 21 bases.

This clonotype was recorded at least ten times. The CDR3 nucleotides read TGCGCCAGCAGCAGATCGACAGGGGGCTTGTGGGCAGATACGCAGTATTTT. It yields the protein CASSRSTGGLWADTQYF. V and J are TRBV5-1 and TRBJ2-3; 10 bases fit TRBD1. Germline CDR1 SGHRS, CDR2 YFSETQ. Trimming at V came to 4 bases and at J to 4 bases, leaving 12 bases not matched to a gene. CDR3 length: 17 amino acids.

This clonotype has just a few counts. This chain joins TRBV20-1 and TRBJ2-7; 15 bases fit TRBD2. The ends lost 3 bases at V and 7 bases at J; junction bases unmatched: 16. The CDR3 runs 18 residues. The germline gives CDR1 DFQATT, CDR2 SNEGSKA (reference sequence). DNA for the CDR3: TGCAGTGCTAGGCAAGGACTAGCGGGGGGGCCCTTCAGATTAGAGCAGTACTTC. Translation gives CSARQGLAGGPFRLEQYF.

Here the CDR3 reads CASSFGQRDEQYF. The DNA of the CDR3 is TGTGCCAGCAGCTTCGGACAGAGGGACGAGCAGTACTTC. The J gene is TRBJ2-7, the V gene TRBV5-8, with D perhaps matching TRBD1 (6 bases). The CDR3 spans 13 residues. Trimming removed 2 bases at V and 5 bases at J, with 11 bases between. From germline, CDR1 is SGHTS and CDR2 YDEGEE.

V gene TRBV3-1 combines with J gene TRBJ2-7; no firm D call. V was pared by 1 base and J by 7 bases, with 14 bases between. The CDR3 runs 14 residues. CDR1 and CDR2 from the germline V gene are LGHDT and YNNKEL (reference sequence). CDR3 region: CASSQADGNREQYF. The CDR3 nucleotides read TGTGCCAGCAGCCAAGCTGACGGAAACCGGGAGCAGTACTTC.

In this sample, this clonotype turned up a few times. This rearrangement joins TRBV10-3 to TRBJ2-7, with 10 bases aligning to TRBD2. V trimming: 6 bases; J trimming: 6 bases; junction bases outside the gene matches: 11. CDR1 ENHRY and CDR2 SYGVKD come from the germline V gene. The CDR3 is 15 residues long. The CDR3 coding sequence is TGTGCCATCAGAGGACTAGCGGCCGCTAGGGGCGAGCAGTACTTC. Protein product: CAIRGLAAARGEQYF.

This clonotype was observed a few times. This sequence joins TRBV7-2 and TRBJ2-2, with D perhaps TRBD2 (5 bases). The CDR3 has 16 amino acids. Germline assignment: CDR1 SGHTA and CDR2 FQGNSA. With 2 bases removed from V and 0 bases from J, the gap between germline ends came to 10 bases. The DNA of the CDR3 is TGTGCCAGCAGCTTAATGGCGGGCGCGAACACCGGGGAGCTGTTTTTT. Its protein is CASSLMAGANTGELFF.

The rearrangement joins TRBV7-8 to TRBJ2-1, with 8 nucleotides matching TRBD2. The CDR3 consists of 15 residues. V gave up 6 bases and J gave up 6 bases; unmatched junction bases: 10. CDR1 and CDR2 (germline): SGHVS, FQNEAQ. The CDR3 reads CASRVSGAQLNEQFF. The DNA of the CDR3 is TGTGCCAGCAGAGTTAGCGGGGCCCAGCTCAATGAGCAGTTCTTC.

There are many counts of this clonotype. The V gene is TRBV3-1, the J gene TRBJ2-3, with TRBD2 matching 13 bases. Germline V gene sequence: CDR1 LGHDT, CDR2 YNNKEL (reference sequence). The CDR3 runs to 17 residues. V lost 2 bases, J lost 7 bases, and 9 bases stayed unmatched. CDR3 bases: TGTGCCAGCAGCCAACCGGGACTAGCGGGGTCTCCCAATACGCAGTATTTT. This encodes CASSQPGLAGSPNTQYF.